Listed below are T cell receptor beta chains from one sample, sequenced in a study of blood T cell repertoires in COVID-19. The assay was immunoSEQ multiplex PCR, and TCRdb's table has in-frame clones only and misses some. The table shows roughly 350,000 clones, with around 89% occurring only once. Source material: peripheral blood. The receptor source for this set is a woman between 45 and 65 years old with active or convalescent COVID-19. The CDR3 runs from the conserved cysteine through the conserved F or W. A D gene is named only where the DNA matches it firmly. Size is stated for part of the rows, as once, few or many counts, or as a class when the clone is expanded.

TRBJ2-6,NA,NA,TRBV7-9,CASSDTGSGANVLTF,TGTGCCAGCAGCGACACAGGCTCTGGGGCCAACGTCCTGACTTTC
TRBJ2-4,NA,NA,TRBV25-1,CASSESLGAGANIQYF,TGTGCCAGCAGTGAATCCCTCGGAGCAGGGGCTAACATTCAGTACTTC
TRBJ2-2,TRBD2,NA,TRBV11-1,CASSFRLAGPGELFF,TGTGCCAGCAGCTTTAGGCTAGCGGGACCCGGGGAGCTGTTTTTT
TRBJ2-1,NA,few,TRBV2,CASSEGTGFYNEQFF,TGTGCCAGCAGTGAAGGTACCGGTTTCTACAATGAGCAGTTCTTC
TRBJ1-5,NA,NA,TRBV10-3,CATRGVGGNQPQHF,TGTGCCACGCGGGGGGTTGGTGGCAATCAGCCCCAGCATTTT
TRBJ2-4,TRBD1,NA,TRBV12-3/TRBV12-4,CASSPDRVEYF,TGTGCCAGCAGTCCGGACAGGGTGGAATACTTC
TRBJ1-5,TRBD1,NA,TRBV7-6,CASSIGTGAGQPQHF,TGTGCCAGCAGCATCGGGACAGGGGCTGGTCAGCCCCAGCATTTT
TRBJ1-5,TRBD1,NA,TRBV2,CASTGQGADQPQHF,TGTGCCAGCACCGGACAGGGGGCGGATCAGCCCCAGCATTTT
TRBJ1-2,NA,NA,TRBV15,CATALGGGSGYTF,TGTGCCACCGCCCTTGGGGGGGGAAGTGGCTACACCTTC
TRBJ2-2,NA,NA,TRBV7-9,CASSLVQNTGELFF,TGTGCCAGCAGCTTAGTACAGAACACCGGGGAGCTGTTTTTT
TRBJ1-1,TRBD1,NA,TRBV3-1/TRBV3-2,CASSQDPGQGAKF,TGTGCCAGCAGCCAAGACCCGGGACAGGGGGCAAAATTT
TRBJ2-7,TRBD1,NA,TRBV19,CASSPSHNRRSAGTGYYEQYF,TGTGCCAGTAGTCCGTCACATAACCGGAGATCTGCGGGGACAGGGTACTACGAGCAGTACTTC
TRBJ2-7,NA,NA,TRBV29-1,CSVRERAYEQYF,TGCAGCGTTCGTGAGCGAGCCTACGAGCAGTACTTC
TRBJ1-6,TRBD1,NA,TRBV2,CASSETTGGRNSPLHF,TGTGCCAGCAGTGAAACAACAGGGGGCCGGAATTCACCCCTCCACTTT
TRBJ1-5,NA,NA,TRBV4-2,CASSQVADSNQPQHF,TGTGCCAGCAGCCAAGTGGCGGATAGCAATCAGCCCCAGCATTTT
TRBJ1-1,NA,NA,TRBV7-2,CASSSSRTEAFF,TGTGCCAGCAGCTCCTCCCGCACTGAAGCTTTCTTT
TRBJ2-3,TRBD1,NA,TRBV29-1,CSVGDRVRADTQYF,TGCAGCGTTGGGGACAGGGTCCGGGCAGATACGCAGTATTTT
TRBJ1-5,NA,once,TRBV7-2,CASSSRAASNQPQHF,TGTGCCAGCAGCTCGCGGGCAGCTAGCAATCAGCCCCAGCATTTT
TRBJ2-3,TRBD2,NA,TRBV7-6,CASSLGLAGATDTQYF,TGTGCCAGCAGCTTGGGACTAGCGGGAGCGACAGATACGCAGTATTTT
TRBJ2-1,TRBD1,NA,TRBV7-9,CASSPTLTGDRHNEQFF,TGTGCCAGCAGCCCCACTCTCACAGGGGACCGACACAATGAGCAGTTCTTC
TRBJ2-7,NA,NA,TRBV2,CASSLSSYEQYF,TGTGCCAGCAGTCTCAGCTCCTACGAGCAGTACTTC
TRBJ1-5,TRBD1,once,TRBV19,CASSWGQGNQPQHF,TGTGCCAGTAGTTGGGGACAGGGAAATCAGCCCCAGCATTTT
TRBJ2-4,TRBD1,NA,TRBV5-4,CASSGGTGKSINIQYF,TGTGCCAGCAGCGGGGGGACAGGGAAAAGTATTAACATTCAGTACTTC
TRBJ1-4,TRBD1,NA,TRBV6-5,CASSPLTGAGKLFF,TGTGCCAGCAGTCCGCTGACAGGGGCGGGAAAACTGTTTTTT
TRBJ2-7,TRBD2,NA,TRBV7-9,CASSQGLAGGAHEQYF,TGTGCCAGCAGCCAGGGACTAGCGGGAGGGGCACACGAGCAGTACTTC
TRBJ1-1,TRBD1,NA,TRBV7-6,CASSLEPIAGQASTEAFF,TGTGCCAGCAGCTTAGAACCTATAGCAGGACAGGCCAGCACTGAAGCTTTCTTT
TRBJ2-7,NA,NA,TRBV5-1,CASSSGGGPAYEQYF,TGCGCCAGCAGCTCGGGCGGAGGCCCAGCCTACGAGCAGTACTTC
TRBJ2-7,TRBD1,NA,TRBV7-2,CASSFKGQGAYEQYF,TGTGCCAGCAGCTTTAAGGGACAGGGGGCCTACGAGCAGTACTTC
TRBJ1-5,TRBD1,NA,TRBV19,CASSIHRGQGAVGQPQHF,TGTGCCAGTAGTATACACCGGGGACAGGGGGCGGTGGGACAGCCCCAGCATTTT
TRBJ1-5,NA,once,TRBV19,CASSIRGLGGGNQPQHF,TGTGCCAGTAGTATTCGAGGGCTTGGTGGTGGCAATCAGCCCCAGCATTTT
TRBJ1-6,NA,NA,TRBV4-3,CASSRNPNVAVSNINSPLHF,TGCGCCAGCAGCCGGAACCCCAACGTGGCGGTGTCGAATATCAATTCACCCCTCCACTTT
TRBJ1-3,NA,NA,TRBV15,CATSRASNERNTIYF,TGTGCCACCAGCAGAGCCTCTAATGAGAGAAACACCATATATTTT
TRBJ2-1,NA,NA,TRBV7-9,CASSLPGNPNNEQFF,TGTGCCAGCAGCTTACCGGGGAACCCAAACAATGAGCAGTTCTTC
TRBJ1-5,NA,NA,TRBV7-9,CASSLEEGQPQHF,TGTGCCAGCAGCTTAGAAGAGGGTCAGCCCCAGCATTTT
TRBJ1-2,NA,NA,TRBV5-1,CASSLSSGAWDGYTF,TGCGCCAGCAGCTTGTCATCAGGGGCATGGGATGGCTACACCTTC
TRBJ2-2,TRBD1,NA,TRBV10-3,CATRPGQGVTRTGELFF,TGTGCCACCAGACCGGGACAGGGGGTTACGAGGACCGGGGAGCTGTTTTTT
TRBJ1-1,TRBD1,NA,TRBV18,CASSPGQDTEAFF,TGTGCCAGCTCACCGGGACAGGACACTGAAGCTTTCTTT
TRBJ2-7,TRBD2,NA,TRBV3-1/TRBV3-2,CASSHASGSSYEQYF,TGTGCCAGCAGCCACGCTAGCGGTAGCTCCTACGAGCAGTACTTC
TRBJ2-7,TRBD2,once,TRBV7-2,CASSLRTSGATYEQYF,TGTGCCAGCAGCCTGCGGACTAGCGGGGCCACCTACGAGCAGTACTTC
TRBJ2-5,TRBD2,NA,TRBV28,CASSFRGGIQYF,TGTGCCAGCAGTTTTAGGGGAGGGATCCAGTACTTC
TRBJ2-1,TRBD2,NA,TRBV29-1,CSVAGTSSHNEQFF,TGCAGCGTGGCCGGGACTAGCTCTCACAATGAGCAGTTCTTC
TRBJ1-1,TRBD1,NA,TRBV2,CASSDATGVPEAFF,TGTGCCAGCAGTGACGCTACAGGGGTCCCTGAAGCTTTCTTT
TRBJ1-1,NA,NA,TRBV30,CACYRRETEAFF,TGTGCCTGCTACCGGAGGGAGACTGAAGCTTTCTTT
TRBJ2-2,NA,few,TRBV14,CASSQIVTGELFF,TGTGCCAGCAGCCAAATAGTAACCGGGGAGCTGTTTTTT
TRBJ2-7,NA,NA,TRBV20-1,CSARGAYEQYF,TGCAGTGCTAGAGGCGCCTACGAGCAGTACTTC
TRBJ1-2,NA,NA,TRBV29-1,CSVEGQGGYGYTF,TGCAGCGTTGAGGGGCAGGGAGGGTATGGCTACACCTTC
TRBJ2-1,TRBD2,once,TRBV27,CASGTRLPWEQFF,TGTGCCAGCGGGACTAGACTCCCTTGGGAGCAGTTCTTC
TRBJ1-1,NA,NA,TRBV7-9,CASSRSGVLNTEAFF,TGTGCCAGCAGCCGAAGCGGGGTCTTGAACACTGAAGCTTTCTTT
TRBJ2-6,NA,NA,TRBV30,CAWRVQDIAGANVLTF,TGTGCCTGGAGAGTTCAGGATATCGCTGGGGCCAACGTCCTGACTTTC
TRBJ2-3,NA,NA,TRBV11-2,CASSLDGHLNTQYF,TGTGCCAGCAGCTTAGACGGACATCTAAATACGCAGTATTTT
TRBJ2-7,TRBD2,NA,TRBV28,CASRGQSSGTYEQYF,TGTGCCAGCAGGGGCCAGTCTAGCGGAACTTACGAGCAGTACTTC